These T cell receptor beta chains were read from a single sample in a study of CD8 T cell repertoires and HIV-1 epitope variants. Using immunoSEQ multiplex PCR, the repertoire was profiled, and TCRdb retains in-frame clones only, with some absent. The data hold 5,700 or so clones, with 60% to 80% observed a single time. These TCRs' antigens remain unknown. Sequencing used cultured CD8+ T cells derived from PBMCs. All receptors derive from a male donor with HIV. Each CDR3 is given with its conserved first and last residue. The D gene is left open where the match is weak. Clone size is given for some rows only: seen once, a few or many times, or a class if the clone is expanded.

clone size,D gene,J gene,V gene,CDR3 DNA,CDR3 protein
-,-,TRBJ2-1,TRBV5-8,TGTGCCAGCAGCTCCCCCCCCTTCCTGGCGGCGGCGGGTGAGCAGTTCTTC,CASSSPPFLAAAGEQFF
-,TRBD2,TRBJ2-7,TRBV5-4,TGTGCCAGCAGCTTCGGGGGAGGGCCATTTTACTTC,CASSFGGGPFYF
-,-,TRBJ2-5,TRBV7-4,TGTGCCAGCAGCTTAAAGTACCAAGAGACCCAGTACTTC,CASSLKYQETQYF
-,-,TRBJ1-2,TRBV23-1,TGCGCCAGCAGTCGGCCGGACCTGGGGCCCTATGGCTACACCTTC,CASSRPDLGPYGYTF
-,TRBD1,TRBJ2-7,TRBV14,TGTGCCAGCAGCCTAGGACAGGGGCTCGCCTACGAGCAGTACTTC,CASSLGQGLAYEQYF
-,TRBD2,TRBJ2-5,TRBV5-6,TGTGCCAGCAGCTTGAGTTTAGAGCGGGGGGAAGAGACCCAGTACTTC,CASSLSLERGEETQYF
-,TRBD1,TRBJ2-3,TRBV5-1,TGCGCCAGCGGTCCCGGGACAGGGGCCCCAGATACGCAGTATTTT,CASGPGTGAPDTQYF
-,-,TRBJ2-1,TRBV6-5,TGTGCCAGCAGCTATGGCCGCTACAATGAGCAGTTCTTC,CASSYGRYNEQFF
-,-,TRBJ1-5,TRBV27,TGTGCCAGCAGTTTATCGTTTAGCAATCAGCCCCAGCATTTT,CASSLSFSNQPQHF
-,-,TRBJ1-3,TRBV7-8,TGTGCCAGCAGCTCCCGGACAGCCAACCCCGGGGACACCATATATTTT,CASSSRTANPGDTIYF
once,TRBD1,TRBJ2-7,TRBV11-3,TGTGCCAGCAGTTATACAGGGGACGAGCAGTACTTC,CASSYTGDEQYF